The 21 T cell receptor beta chains below all came from one sample that was sequenced in a study of brain T cells in children with intractable seizures. Measured with immunoSEQ multiplex PCR; TCRdb has only the in-frame clones, and not every one. The table includes 60,000 to 65,000 clones, 90% to 97% detected once. The sample was peripheral blood, taken at surgery. These receptors all stem from a boy under two years old with focal cortical dysplasia and intractable seizures.

The V gene is TRBV6-5, the J gene TRBJ1-6; no clear D. The CDR3 spans 15 residues. Trimming left V 6 bases short and J 0 bases short, with 9 bases between. Germline CDR1 and CDR2: MNHEY and SVGAGI. Here the CDR3 reads CASRGLSSYNSPLHF. In nucleotides, the CDR3 is TGTGCCAGCAGGGGGTTGAGCTCCTATAATTCACCCCTCCACTTT.

This clone was observed a single time. The genes are TRBV7-9 and TRBJ2-4, with TRBD2 matching over 8 bases. Trimming cost V 5 bases and J 3 bases; bases outside gene matches: 9. The CDR3 totals 16 residues. Germline V gene sequence: CDR1 SEHNR, CDR2 FQNEAQ (reference sequence). The CDR3 nucleotides are TGTGCCAGCAGCAGACAGAGCGGGGGATTCAAAAACATTCAGTACTTC. Amino acids: CASSRQSGGFKNIQYF.

The V call is TRBV7-3, the J call TRBJ2-5; 15 bases map to TRBD2. Germline values: CDR1 SGHTA, CDR2 FQGTGA. V gave up 1 base and J gave up 5 bases; unmatched junction bases: 2. The CDR3 has 16 amino acids. The CDR3 protein is CASSLRTSGRDETQYF. The CDR3 nucleotides read TGTGCCAGCAGCTTAAGGACTAGCGGGAGGGATGAGACCCAGTACTTC.

The chain recombines TRBV19 with TRBJ2-2, with TRBD2 identical over 10 bases. The germline V gene has CDR1 LNHDA and CDR2 SQIVND (reference sequence). Unmatched junction bases numbered 6, after V lost 6 bases and J lost 5 bases. This CDR3 spans 15 amino acids. CDR3 region: CASRHTSGATGELFF. The CDR3 DNA sequence: TGTGCCAGTAGACACACTAGCGGGGCTACCGGGGAGCTGTTTTTT.

This sequence joins TRBV20-1 and TRBJ2-1; D remains ambiguous. Germline CDR1 reads DFQATT; CDR2 reads SNEGSKA (reference sequence). This CDR3 has 11 residues. V gave up 6 bases and J gave up 6 bases, with 9 bases separating them. For the CDR3, the DNA is TGCAGTGCCGAACGAGGCAATGAGCAGTTCTTC. It specifies CSAERGNEQFF.

In this sample, this clone turned up once. The chain has TRBV6-5 and TRBJ2-7; 7 bases are shared with TRBD1. Trimming took 6 bases from V and 1 from J; bases not matched to a gene: 9. Germline CDR1 is MNHEY and CDR2 is SVGAGI. The CDR3 runs 15 residues. The CDR3 protein is CASRSDRATSYEQYF. For the CDR3, the DNA is TGTGCCAGCAGATCAGACAGGGCAACATCCTACGAGCAGTACTTC.

The chain has TRBV10-3 and TRBJ1-6; D remains unclear. The CDR3 spans 14 residues. Germline values: CDR1 ENHRY, CDR2 SYGVKD. V gave up 5 bases and J gave up 8 bases, with 13 bases separating them. CDR3 sequence (DNA): TGTGCCATCAGTCCCGGGGTTTCAGATTCACCCCTCCACTTT. Encoded protein: CAISPGVSDSPLHF.

This rearrangement joins TRBV19 to TRBJ2-5; 8 nucleotides match TRBD1. Trimming at V came to 5 bases and at J to 5 bases, leaving 10 bases not matched to a gene. This CDR3 contains 15 residues. Germline CDR1 reads LNHDA; CDR2 reads SQIVND (reference sequence). The CDR3 region is CASSSRQGPGETQYF. The DNA of the CDR3 is TGTGCCAGTAGTTCCCGACAGGGGCCGGGTGAGACCCAGTACTTC. Supplemented by reference TRBV19 and TRBJ2-5, the full variable domain reads DGGITQSPKYLFRKEGQNVTLSCEQNLNHDAMYWYRQDPGQGLRLIYYSQIVNDFQKGDIAEGYSVSREKKESFPLTVTSAQKNPTAFYLCASSSRQGPGETQYFGPGTRLLVL.

The chain joins TRBV5-5 to TRBJ1-4, with 7 positions matching TRBD1. Germline assignment: CDR1 SGHKS and CDR2 YYEKEE (reference sequence). J lost 3 bases, V lost 3 bases, and 2 bases had no gene match. The CDR3 has 14 amino acids. The CDR3 DNA reads TGTGCCAGCAGCTGGACAGGACCTAATGAAAAACTGTTTTTT. Its translation: CASSWTGPNEKLFF. The complete variable domain, with remaining parts taken from reference TRBV5-5 and TRBJ1-4, reads DAGVTQSPTHLIKTRGQQVTLRCSPISGHKSVSWYQQVLGQGPQFIFQYYEKEERGRGNFPDRFSARQFPNYSSELNVNALLLGDSALYLCASSWTGPNEKLFFGSGTQLSVL.

The chain uses TRBV9 and TRBJ1-3, with D unresolved. Germline V CDR1 and CDR2: SGDLS, YYNGEE. Trimming shortened V by 4 bases and J by 9 bases, and 20 bases separated the two germline ends. This CDR3 region has 15 residues. The CDR3 DNA reads as TGTGCCAGCAGCCTTAACCTACAGAGGACGGGCACCATATATTTT. Translation: CASSLNLQRTGTIYF.

V and J are TRBV19 and TRBJ2-2; 7 positions agree with TRBD2. The ends lost 4 bases at V and 1 base at J; junction bases unmatched: 12. The CDR3 loop spans 18 amino acids. Germline V gives CDR1 LNHDA, CDR2 SQIVND (reference sequence). The DNA for the CDR3 is TGTGCCAGTAGTAAGGTCCGGTGGGGGGGGATGAACACCGGGGAGCTGTTTTTT. Translated: CASSKVRWGGMNTGELFF.

This clone came up a few times. The chain recombines TRBV5-1 with TRBJ2-7; a weak D match, TRBD1 (5 bases). CDR1 and CDR2 from the germline V gene are SGHRS and YFSETQ. This CDR3 spans 13 amino acids. Trimming stripped 3 bases from V and 4 bases from J, with 11 bases between. CDR3 sequence: CASSWAGQYEQYF. Written as DNA, the CDR3 is TGCGCCAGCAGCTGGGCAGGGCAGTACGAGCAGTACTTC.

The chain recombines TRBV12-5 with TRBJ1-6; D unresolved. Germline values: CDR1 LGHNT, CDR2 FRNRAP. V was cut by 1 base and J by 0 bases, with 10 bases left in between. This CDR3 has 17 amino acids. The CDR3 reads CASGLDESSSYNSPLHF. The CDR3 DNA reads as TGTGCTAGTGGTTTGGATGAGTCCAGCTCCTATAATTCACCCCTCCACTTT. The variable domain in full, with the rest retrieved from reference TRBV12-5 and TRBJ1-6, is DARVTQTPRHKVTEMGQEVTMRCQPILGHNTVFWYRQTMMQGLELLAYFRNRAPLDDSGMPKDRFSAEMPDATLATLKIQPSEPRDSAVYFCASGLDESSSYNSPLHFGNGTRLTVT.

The chain uses TRBV4-1 and TRBJ2-5; TRBD2 aligns across 10 bases. The CDR3 contains 16 residues. V was clipped by 3 bases and J by 3 bases; unmatched bases: 7. Germline assignment: CDR1 MGHRA and CDR2 YSYEKL. CDR3 residues: CASSQAPLAGEETQYF. DNA of the CDR3: TGCGCCAGCAGCCAGGCACCCCTAGCGGGGGAAGAGACCCAGTACTTC.

The rearrangement links TRBV25-1 to TRBJ2-1; D ambiguous. CDR1 is MGHDK and CDR2 is SYGVNS in the germline V gene. Deletions cut 5 bases from V and 5 bases from J, with 19 bases between. CDR3 length: 16 amino acids. The CDR3 region has the DNA TGTGCCAGCAGTCTTCCTAAGTCCCATGGCCACAATGAGCAGTTCTTC. Translated, it gives CASSLPKSHGHNEQFF.

The chain joins TRBV28 to TRBJ1-4; TRBD1 agrees at 11 bases. With V trimmed by 6 bases and J by 8 bases, 8 bases remained unmatched. The germline CDR1 and CDR2 sequences are MDHEN and SYDVKM. The CDR3 consists of 15 residues. The CDR3 loop is CASRLPGTGGEKLFF. The CDR3 DNA reads TGTGCCAGCAGATTACCCGGGACAGGGGGAGAAAAACTGTTTTTT.

This rearrangement joins TRBV7-9 to TRBJ1-5; D is uncertain. This CDR3 spans 14 amino acids. The germline V gene has CDR1 SEHNR and CDR2 FQNEAQ (reference sequence). With 3 bases removed from V and 1 base from J, the gap between germline ends came to 7 bases. The CDR3 coding sequence is TGTGCCAGCAGCTTCGGCCAAAGCAATCAGCCCCAGCATTTT. Its protein is CASSFGQSNQPQHF.

The chain has TRBV25-1 and TRBJ1-6; 8 nucleotides match TRBD1. From germline, CDR1 is MGHDK and CDR2 SYGVNS. This CDR3 comprises 16 residues. J gave up 9 bases and V 4 bases, and 11 bases lay outside the gene matches. CDR3 coding DNA: TGTGCCAGCAGTGGGACAGGGCCGATAGCTTTTTCACCCCTCCACTTT. This gives the protein CASSGTGPIAFSPLHF.

As DNA, the CDR3 is TGTGCCAGTAGTATGCGGACCAGCACAGATACGCAGTATTTT. It translates to CASSMRTSTDTQYF. The gene calls are TRBV19 and TRBJ2-3; D is unclear. V dropped 3 bases and J dropped 0 bases, with 7 bases sitting between them. Germline CDR1 reads LNHDA; CDR2 reads SQIVND (reference sequence). The CDR3 runs to 14 residues.

This rearrangement joins TRBV4-3 to TRBJ2-2; D is unclear. Trimming cost V 2 bases and J 4 bases, with 11 bases left between them. In germline, CDR1 is LGHNA, CDR2 YSLEER. The CDR3 runs to 15 residues. CDR3 residues: CASSQKYQFTGELFF. Here the CDR3 DNA reads TGCGCCAGCAGCCAAAAGTATCAGTTCACCGGGGAGCTGTTTTTT.

This chain joins TRBV11-2 and TRBJ2-5; 8 bases map to TRBD1. J was trimmed by 0 bases and V by 5 bases; bases with no gene match: 17. Germline lookup yields CDR1 SGHAT and CDR2 FQNNGV. The CDR3 covers 19 residues. The CDR3 reads CASSPTGTGKGPYQETQYF. Here the CDR3 DNA reads TGTGCCAGCAGCCCTACCGGGACAGGAAAAGGTCCGTACCAAGAGACCCAGTACTTC.